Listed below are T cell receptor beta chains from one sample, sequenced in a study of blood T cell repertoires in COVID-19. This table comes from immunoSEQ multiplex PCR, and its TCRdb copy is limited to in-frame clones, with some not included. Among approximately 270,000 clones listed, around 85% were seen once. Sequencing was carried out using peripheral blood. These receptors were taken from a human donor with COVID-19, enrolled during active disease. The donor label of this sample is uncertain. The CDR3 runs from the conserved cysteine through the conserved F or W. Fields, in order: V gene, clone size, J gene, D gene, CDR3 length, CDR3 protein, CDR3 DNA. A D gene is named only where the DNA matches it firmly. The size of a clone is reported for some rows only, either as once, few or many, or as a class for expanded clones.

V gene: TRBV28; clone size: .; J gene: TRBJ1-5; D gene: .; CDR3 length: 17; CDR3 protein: CASSLHRKGGGNQPQHF; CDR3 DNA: TGTGCCAGCAGTTTACATCGAAAGGGGGGGGGCAATCAGCCCCAGCATTTT
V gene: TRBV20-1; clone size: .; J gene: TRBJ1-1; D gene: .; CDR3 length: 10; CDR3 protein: CSARARDTFF; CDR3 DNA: TGCAGTGCTAGAGCCCGGGATACTTTCTTT
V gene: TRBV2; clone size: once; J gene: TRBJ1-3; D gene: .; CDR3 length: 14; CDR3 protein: CASSTGSSGNTIYF; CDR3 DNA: TGTGCCAGCAGTACAGGGTCCTCTGGAAACACCATATATTTT
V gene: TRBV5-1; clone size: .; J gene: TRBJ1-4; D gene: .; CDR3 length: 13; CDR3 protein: CASSGQGNEKLFF; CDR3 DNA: TGCGCCAGCAGCGGCCAGGGAAATGAAAAACTGTTTTTT
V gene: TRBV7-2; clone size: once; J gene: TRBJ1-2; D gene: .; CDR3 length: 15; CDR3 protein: CASSSLNRVIYGYTF; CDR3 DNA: TGTGCCAGCAGCTCCCTGAACAGGGTTATCTATGGCTACACCTTC
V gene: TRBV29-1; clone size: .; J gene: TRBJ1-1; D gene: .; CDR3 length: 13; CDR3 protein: CSVRTVTGAEAFF; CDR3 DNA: TGCAGCGTTAGGACGGTTACCGGGGCTGAAGCTTTCTTT
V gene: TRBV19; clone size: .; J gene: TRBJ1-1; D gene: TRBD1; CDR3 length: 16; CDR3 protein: CASSKGRTGTNTEAFF; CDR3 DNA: TGTGCCAGTAGTAAAGGAAGGACAGGGACGAACACTGAAGCTTTCTTT
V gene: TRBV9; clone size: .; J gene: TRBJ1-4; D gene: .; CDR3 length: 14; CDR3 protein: CASSRWGANEKLFF; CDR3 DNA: TGTGCCAGCAGCCGGTGGGGGGCTAATGAAAAACTGTTTTTT
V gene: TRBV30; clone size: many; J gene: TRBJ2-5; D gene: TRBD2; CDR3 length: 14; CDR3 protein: CAWNREGPRETQYF; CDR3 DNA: TGTGCCTGGAACCGGGAGGGCCCGCGAGAGACCCAGTACTTC
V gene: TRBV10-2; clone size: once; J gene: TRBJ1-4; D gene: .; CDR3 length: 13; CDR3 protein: CASSESPGEKLFF; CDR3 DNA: TGCGCCAGCAGTGAGAGCCCAGGTGAAAAACTGTTTTTT
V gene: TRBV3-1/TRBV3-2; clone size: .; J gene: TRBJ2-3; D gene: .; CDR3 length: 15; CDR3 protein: CASSQESGGTDTQYF; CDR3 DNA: TGTGCCAGCAGCCAAGAATCGGGTGGCACAGATACGCAGTATTTT